The source of this TCR beta chain is a study of sequential checkpoint blockade in melanoma. Noted treatment: randomized to nivolumab then ipilimumab (arm A) or the reverse (arm B). DNA-damaging chemotherapy had not been given to any patient beforehand. The CDR3 covers 11 residues. Germline V gene lookup returns CDR1 SQVTM and CDR2 ANQGSEA. Trimming pared 7 bases from V and 2 bases from J, leaving 9 bases between. The protocol was immunoSEQ multiplex PCR, while the TCRdb copy is restricted to in-frame clones and leaves out a portion. The table has about 21,000 clones, roughly 80% seen once. Source: CD8+ T cells sorted from blood (inferred from file names), taken from a patient given nivolumab and ipilimumab in sequence. The chain combines TRBV29-1 with TRBJ2-7; TRBD1 is a possible D gene (5 bases). This TCR derives from a human donor with melanoma. The DNA for the CDR3 is TGCAGCGGCGGACATACCTACGAGCAGTACTTC. Amino acid sequence: CSGGHTYEQYF.